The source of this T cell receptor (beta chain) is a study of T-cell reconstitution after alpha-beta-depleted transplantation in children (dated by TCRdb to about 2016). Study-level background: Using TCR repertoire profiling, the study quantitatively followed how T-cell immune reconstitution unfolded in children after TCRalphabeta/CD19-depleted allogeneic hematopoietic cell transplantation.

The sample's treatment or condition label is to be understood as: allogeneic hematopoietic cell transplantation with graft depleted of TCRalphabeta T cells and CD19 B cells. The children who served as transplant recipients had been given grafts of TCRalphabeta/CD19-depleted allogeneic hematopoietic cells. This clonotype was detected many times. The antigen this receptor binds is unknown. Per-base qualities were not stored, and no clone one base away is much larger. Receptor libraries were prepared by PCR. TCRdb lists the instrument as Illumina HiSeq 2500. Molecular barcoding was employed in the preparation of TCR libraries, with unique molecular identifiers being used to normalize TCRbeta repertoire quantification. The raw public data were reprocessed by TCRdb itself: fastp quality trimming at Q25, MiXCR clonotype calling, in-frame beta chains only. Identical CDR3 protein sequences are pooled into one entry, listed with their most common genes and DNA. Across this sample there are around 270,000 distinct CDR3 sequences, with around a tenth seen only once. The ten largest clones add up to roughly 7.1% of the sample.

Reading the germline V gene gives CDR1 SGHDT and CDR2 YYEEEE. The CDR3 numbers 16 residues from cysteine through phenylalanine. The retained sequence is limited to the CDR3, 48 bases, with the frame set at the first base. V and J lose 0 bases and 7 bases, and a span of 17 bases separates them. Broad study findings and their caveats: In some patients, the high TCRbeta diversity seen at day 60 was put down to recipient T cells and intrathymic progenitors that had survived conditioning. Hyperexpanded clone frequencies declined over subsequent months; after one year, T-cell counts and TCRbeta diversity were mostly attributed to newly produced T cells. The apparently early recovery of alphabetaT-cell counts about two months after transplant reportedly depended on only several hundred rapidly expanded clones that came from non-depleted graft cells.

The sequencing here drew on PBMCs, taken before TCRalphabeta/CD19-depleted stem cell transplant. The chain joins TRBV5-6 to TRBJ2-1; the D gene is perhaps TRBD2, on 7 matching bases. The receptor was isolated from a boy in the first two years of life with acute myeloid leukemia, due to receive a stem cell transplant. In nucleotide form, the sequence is TGTGCCAGCAGCTTGGGGGCGGGGGCCCTTAGGAATGAGCAGTTCTTC. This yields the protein CASSLGAGALRNEQFF.